This entry is about one T cell receptor (beta chain). The target antigen is unknown. The CDR3 has 13 amino acids. The ends were cut back, 5 bases at V and 3 bases at J, with 10 bases in the middle. Germline V gene lookup returns CDR1 SGHAT and CDR2 FQNNGV. This table comes from immunoSEQ multiplex PCR, and its TCRdb copy is limited to in-frame clones, with some not included. The sample holds approximately 80,000 clones, roughly 84% seen once. The data were obtained in a study of OX40 agonist ivuxolimab in advanced cancers. Looking at the study overall: Partial responses were observed in three patients, of whom one had hepatocellular carcinoma and two had cutaneous melanoma. General study findings and limits: Antigen specificity of clonally expanded peripheral T cells was not established.

The sample in question was CD4+ or CD8+ T cells sorted from blood, obtained in a trial of the OX40 agonist ivuxolimab. This sequence was found in an adult with an advanced solid tumor such as melanoma, head and neck, liver or kidney cancer. V usage is TRBV11-2 and J usage is TRBJ1-2, with a weak D call TRBD1 (5 bases). This CDR3 reads CASSPGYDYGYTF. For the CDR3, the DNA is TGTGCCAGCAGCCCAGGGTATGACTATGGCTACACCTTC.